The 24 T cell receptor beta chains below were found in one sample sequenced in a study of ipilimumab plus nivolumab after autologous stem cell transplantation. Here immunoSEQ multiplex PCR was the method, and the copy in TCRdb shows in-frame clones only, minus some. This table has about 40,000 clones, 80% to 95% appearing once. This material consisted of PBMCs, taken in a trial of ipilimumab plus nivolumab as post-transplant consolidation. The receptor set was obtained from a male donor with multiple myeloma.

The gene calls are TRBV6-6 and TRBJ2-3, with 7 bases matching TRBD2. The J segment lost 2 bases and the V segment lost 7 bases, leaving 9 bases of the junction unmatched. Germline lookup yields CDR1 MNHNY and CDR2 SVGAGI (reference sequence). CDR3 length equals 15 residues. The CDR3 coding sequence is TGTGCCAGCAATAGGTTACTAGCGCTCACAGATACGCAGTATTTT. It encodes CASNRLLALTDTQYF.

V and J are TRBV27 and TRBJ1-4; a weak D match, TRBD1 (5 bases). Germline V gene lookup returns CDR1 MNHEY and CDR2 SMNVEV (reference sequence). V was shortened by 5 bases and J by 3 bases, with 10 bases between the two germline ends. The CDR3 length is 14 residues. The CDR3 sequence: CASSRQLANEKLFF. For the CDR3, the DNA is TGTGCCAGCAGTCGACAGCTGGCTAATGAAAAACTGTTTTTT.

The chain carries TRBV7-9 and TRBJ2-1, with 7 bases identical to TRBD1. CDR3 size: 16 residues. The ends lost 6 bases at V and 4 bases at J; junction bases unmatched: 12. CDR1 SEHNR and CDR2 FQNEAQ come from the germline V gene (reference sequence). The DNA for the CDR3 is TGTGCCAGCAGTTTGGGGACAGAACACCCGTACAATGAGCAGTTCTTC. As protein: CASSLGTEHPYNEQFF.

In DNA form, the CDR3 reads TGTGCCAGCAGTAGGAGGTGGCGGGGGGCCACAGATACGCAGTATTTT. It is translated as CASSRRWRGATDTQYF. The genes are TRBV2 and TRBJ2-3, with 8 bases matching TRBD2. Trimming took 5 bases from V and 2 from J; bases not matched to a gene: 9. The CDR3 length is 16 residues. Germline loops: CDR1 SNHLY, CDR2 FYNNEI.

The sample holds one count of this clone. The V gene is TRBV5-1, the J gene TRBJ2-3; D unresolved. Germline V gene sequence: CDR1 SGHRS, CDR2 YFSETQ. Trimming removed 0 bases at V and 1 base at J, with 15 bases between. This CDR3 has 17 residues. CDR3 nucleotides: TGCGCCAGCAGCTTGGTAGTAGCCCTCCTGGGCACAGATACGCAGTATTTT. Encoded protein: CASSLVVALLGTDTQYF.

The chain couples TRBV5-1 to TRBJ2-7; TRBD2 agrees at 16 bases. Unmatched junction bases numbered 7, after V lost 4 bases and J lost 3 bases. Germline V gene sequence: CDR1 SGHRS, CDR2 YFSETQ. This CDR3 has 17 residues. In DNA form, the CDR3 reads TGCGCCAGCAGCGGGGGACTAGCGGGAGGGCCGGGCTACGAGCAGTACTTC. Translation: CASSGGLAGGPGYEQYF.

This chain links TRBV19 with TRBJ1-2; D not certain. This CDR3 has 14 amino acids. V was cut by 0 bases and J by 4 bases, with 9 bases left in between. CDR1 LNHDA and CDR2 SQIVND come from the germline V gene (reference sequence). The CDR3 sequence is CASSIEEGSYGYTF. CDR3 sequence (DNA): TGTGCCAGTAGTATAGAGGAGGGAAGCTATGGCTACACCTTC.

The chain carries TRBV4-1 and TRBJ1-1; weak D call: TRBD1 (6 bases). Deletions cut 2 bases from V and 8 bases from J, with 9 bases between. This CDR3 region has 12 residues. The germline CDR1 and CDR2 sequences are MGHRA and YSYEKL. The CDR3 coding sequence is TGCGCCAGCAGCCAAACCGGGACAGAAGCTTTCTTT. Protein: CASSQTGTEAFF.

The gene calls are TRBV7-2 and TRBJ1-2; 10 bases line up with TRBD1. Germline lookup yields CDR1 SGHTA and CDR2 FQGNSA. CDR3 size: 14 residues. Unmatched junction bases numbered 10, after V lost 9 bases and J lost 6 bases. CDR3 in amino acids: CASSGRDRGNGYTF. The CDR3 bases are TGTGCCAGTTCCGGCCGGGACAGGGGCAATGGCTACACCTTC. The full variable domain, completed using reference TRBV7-2 and TRBJ1-2, is GAGVSQSPSNKVTEKGKDVELRCDPISGHTALYWYRQSLGQGLEFLIYFQGNSAPDKSGLPSDRFSAERTGGSVSTLTIQRTQQEDSAVYLCASSGRDRGNGYTFGSGTRLTVV.

The chain links TRBV19 to TRBJ2-2; 10 bases match TRBD1. The V gene end was trimmed by 5 bases and the J gene end by 4 bases; junction bases not matched to a gene: 4. From germline, CDR1 is LNHDA and CDR2 SQIVND (reference sequence). There are 15 residues in the CDR3. The CDR3 loop reads CASSLRTGGTGELFF. CDR3 bases: TGTGCCAGTAGTTTGCGGACAGGGGGCACCGGGGAGCTGTTTTTT.

The CDR3 loop is CASSLGPGQGQPQHF. CDR3 coding DNA: TGTGCCAGCAGCTTAGGCCCGGGACAGGGTCAGCCCCAGCATTTT. This rearrangement joins TRBV7-9 to TRBJ1-5, with 9 positions matching TRBD1. CDR3 length equals 15 residues. CDR1 is SEHNR and CDR2 is FQNEAQ in the germline V gene (reference sequence). Trimming took 1 base from V and 6 from J; bases not matched to a gene: 4.

The V gene is TRBV5-4, the J gene TRBJ2-7, with 10 bases lining up with TRBD1. The V and J ends lost 3 bases and 6 bases, in that order; junction bases with no gene match: 9. Germline lookup yields CDR1 SGHNT and CDR2 YYREEE (reference sequence). CDR3 length: 15 residues. CDR3 in DNA: TGTGCCAGCAGCTCCCCCGGGACAGGGGCTCCCGAGCAGTACTTC. It translates to CASSSPGTGAPEQYF.

J is TRBJ2-2 and V is TRBV19; D may be TRBD2 (6 bases). Trimming shortened V by 1 base and J by 8 bases, and 8 bases separated the two germline ends. CDR3 length: 13 amino acids. Germline V gives CDR1 LNHDA, CDR2 SQIVND (reference sequence). The CDR3 here is CASSIAGGGELFF. CDR3 nucleotide sequence: TGTGCCAGTAGTATAGCCGGGGGTGGGGAGCTGTTTTTT.

The chain is built from TRBV5-6 and TRBJ2-3, with 7 bases that match TRBD2. This CDR3 has 14 residues. Germline V gene data show CDR1 as SGHDT and CDR2 as YYEEEE. V gave up 4 bases and J gave up 5 bases; unmatched junction bases: 7. The CDR3 DNA reads TGTGCCAGCAGCATGGGACTACTTTTAGATACGCAGTATTTT. Its protein is CASSMGLLLDTQYF.

The chain combines TRBV21-1 with TRBJ2-7; the table gives TRBD1 as D, unverified against the DNA. TRBV21-1 is recorded as a pseudogene. There are 16 residues in the CDR3. CDR3 loop: CASSRAEVGQTYEQYF. CDR3 nucleotide sequence: TGTGCCAGCAGCAGGGCCGAGGTGGGGCAAACCTACGAGCAGTACTTC.

The V gene is TRBV6-1, the J gene TRBJ1-1; D unresolved. V lost 1 base and J 1 base, leaving 16 bases between the germline ends. Germline V CDR1 and CDR2: MNHNS, SASEGT. The CDR3 sequence is 17 residues long. The CDR3 DNA follows: TGTGCCAGCAGTGAAGTTGGGAGGGCAGCCCAGAACACTGAAGCTTTCTTT. It is translated as CASSEVGRAAQNTEAFF.

This rearrangement joins TRBV27 to TRBJ2-5, with a weak D call TRBD1 (5 bases). This CDR3 is 13 amino acids long. The germline V and J ends were trimmed by 4 bases and 1 base, with 7 bases remaining between them. The germline CDR1 and CDR2 sequences are MNHEY and SMNVEV (reference sequence). The CDR3, as DNA: TGTGCCAGCAGTTCTAGGGGCCAAGAGACCCAGTACTTC. It translates to CASSSRGQETQYF.

The gene calls are TRBV5-1 and TRBJ2-1; possibly TRBD1 for D (5 bases). The CDR3 length is 13 residues. Looked up from germline, CDR1 is SGHRS and CDR2 is YFSETQ. V was shortened by 5 bases and J by 6 bases, with 12 bases between the two germline ends. The CDR3 coding sequence is TGCGCCAGCAGTAGGGGTCTATCCAATGAGCAGTTCTTC. Translated: CASSRGLSNEQFF.

This clone occurred once. DNA of the CDR3: TGTGCCAGCAGCTTGGGAAGCGGCCAAGAGACCCAGTACTTC. Its protein is CASSLGSGQETQYF. J is TRBJ2-5 and V is TRBV5-4; tentatively, D is TRBD2 (5 bases). From germline, CDR1 is SGHNT and CDR2 YYREEE (reference sequence). Between the trimmed V and J ends, which lost 0 bases and 1 base, there was a span of 7 bases. The CDR3 extends over 14 amino acids.

The chain uses TRBV5-6 and TRBJ1-2, with a weak D call TRBD1 (5 bases). Germline V CDR1 and CDR2: SGHDT, YYEEEE. Trimming left V 4 bases short and J 8 bases short, with 18 bases between. The CDR3 has 14 amino acids. CDR3 protein: CASSARDGLFGYTF. The DNA for the CDR3 is TGTGCCAGCAGCGCCCGGGACGGACTCTTCGGCTACACCTTC. The whole variable domain, remainder taken from reference TRBV5-6 and TRBJ1-2, is DAGVTQSPTHLIKTRGQQVTLRCSPKSGHDTVSWYQQALGQGPQFIFQYYEEEERQRGNFPDRFSGHQFPNYSSELNVNALLLGDSALYLCASSARDGLFGYTFGSGTRLTVV.

The chain employs TRBV6-5 and TRBJ2-1; D possibly corresponds to TRBD2 (5 bases). This CDR3 region has 15 residues. Germline V lookup: CDR1 MNHEY, CDR2 SVGAGI. Deletions cut 6 bases from V and 3 bases from J, with 15 bases between. CDR3 nucleotide sequence: TGTGCCAGCAGCTCGTATCAGCGGAGCTACAATGAGCAGTTCTTC. It specifies CASSSYQRSYNEQFF.

The chain carries TRBV5-1 and TRBJ1-1; D is perhaps TRBD1 (5 bases). This CDR3 region has 14 residues. The germline V gene encodes CDR1 SGHRS and CDR2 YFSETQ. V was clipped by 0 bases and J by 5 bases, with 11 bases between them. CDR3 sequence (DNA): TGCGCCAGCAGCTTGGTTGCCAGGGAAACTGAAGCTTTCTTT. Its translation: CASSLVARETEAFF. The whole variable domain, remainder taken from reference TRBV5-1 and TRBJ1-1, is KAGVTQTPRYLIKTRGQQVTLSCSPISGHRSVSWYQQTPGQGLQFLFEYFSETQRNKGNFPGRFSGRQFSNSRSEMNVSTLELGDSALYLCASSLVARETEAFFGQGTRLTVV.

This rearrangement joins TRBV6-6 to TRBJ1-6; D may be TRBD1 (5 bases). Looked up from germline, CDR1 is MNHNY and CDR2 is SVGAGI (reference sequence). V was pared by 4 bases and J by 10 bases, with 14 bases between. The CDR3 covers 14 residues. The CDR3 loop is CASSSDTQGSPLHF. CDR3 DNA sequence: TGTGCCAGCAGTTCCGACACCCAGGGCTCACCCCTCCACTTT.

The sample holds one count of this clone. The V and J genes are TRBV28 and TRBJ2-5; 11 bases agree with TRBD2. The J segment lost 5 bases and the V segment lost 4 bases, leaving 9 bases of the junction unmatched. Per the germline V gene, CDR1 is MDHEN and CDR2 is SYDVKM. The CDR3 totals 16 residues. CDR3 sequence reads: CASSYQTSGTGETQYF. In DNA, the CDR3 is TGTGCCAGCAGTTATCAGACTAGCGGGACCGGGGAGACCCAGTACTTC.